This TCR beta chain was retrieved from a study of immune evolution from preneoplasia to lung adenocarcinoma (dated by TCRdb to the early 2020s). Background on the whole study: HLA loss of heterozygosity was found in 6.5% to 8% of AIS, about 16% of MIA and roughly 33% of ADC lesions, and in no AAH lesions. The study used immune gene expression, TCR sequencing and multiplex immunofluorescence to profile the immune contexture of lung adenocarcinoma precursors and invasive adenocarcinoma. Resected precursor lesions (AAH, AIS, MIA) and invasive adenocarcinomas were compared with paired morphologically normal lung tissue. The sample size was set by how many specimens were available, not by a prior power calculation. The immune data were integrated with whole exome sequencing and methylation data from the same cohort of nodules. In total, the cohort included approximately 53 patients with pulmonary nodules, all of whom underwent surgical resection. A total of 45 to 55 patients contributed TCR sequencing data. The study reported that some 100 samples were used for TCR sequencing. POLYSOLVER was used to infer class I HLA alleles from exome data, and LOHHLA was used to detect allele-specific HLA loss.

TCR beta CDR3 regions were sequenced from DNA using the immunoSEQ hsTCRbeta Kit. On the study's bioinformatics: TCR sequencing data were analysed with the ImmunoSEQ Analyzer. T cell clonality was defined as 1 minus Pielou's evenness computed on productive rearrangements. T cell diversity was measured with the inverse Simpson index on productive templates. T cell density was expressed as TCR beta template counts normalized to usable DNA, with usable DNA estimated by amplifying and sequencing housekeeping genes. Two-sided Kruskal-Wallis tests were used to compare TCR metrics across histologic stages. The source is immuneACCESS, and TCRdb retained only in-frame sequences with V and J called. Part of the clones is not carried over; for the studies checked, unresolved V genes explain less than half of this, and the remainder is unexplained. Clone size and V and J calls were adopted from that table, with D and trimming inferred from the DNA. Recorded for this sample are thousands of clones; roughly 80% of them occurred a single time. The ten largest make up roughly 8.7% of the sample.

Between the mid-2010s and the late 2010s, the patients underwent resection in either Japan or China. Histologic diagnosis of each case was confirmed independently by two lung cancer pathologists on H&E slides. To enrich premalignant or tumor cells for nucleic acid extraction, macro-dissection was performed after pathologic assessment. FFPE tissue was used for DNA isolation with the AllPrep DNA/RNA FFPE Kit. Taken from cysteine to phenylalanine, the CDR3 has 14 residues. Only the CDR3 portion is preserved as DNA: 42 bases, with reading frame beginning at the first base. Taken from the germline V gene (reference sequence), the CDR1 and CDR2 loops are MNHNY and SVGAGI. A distance of 14 bases separates the germline ends of V and J, which lose 5 bases and 3 bases respectively. Comment on this clone: Its antigen has not been determined. The record has no base qualities; no much larger clone is one base away.

Broader findings and caveats from the paper: Normal lung had the highest top T cell clone frequencies, which appeared to decline progressively from AAH through AIS, MIA and invasive adenocarcinoma. The findings were based on association rather than direct causation, and larger cohorts with long-term follow-up and longitudinal biopsies were deemed needed. T cell clonality was highest in KRAS-mutant nodules compared with EGFR-mutant or double wild-type lesions. Because all patients were from Japan and China, applicability to Western populations was uncertain. Clonality was highest in normal lung, while later-stage lesions appeared to have lower clonality but higher T cell density and diversity.

Sequencing was done on a sample of FFPE minimally invasive lung adenocarcinoma tissue. The label giving this sample's cell subset or site can be read as: micro-invasive lung adenocarcinoma (MIA). The receptor chain draws on TRBV6-6 and TRBJ2-7, with no confident D gene call. This sequence was found in an older donor with lung adenocarcinoma. In nucleotide form, the sequence is TGTGCCAGCAGTACGAGAGATACGGGCTACGAGCAGTACTTC. This codes for CASSTRDTGYEQYF.